These T cell receptor beta chains were read from a single sample in a study of T cells after yellow fever vaccination. TCRdb re-analysed the 5' RACE reads in MiXCR, keeping a single row per CDR3 protein. The sample carries hundreds of thousands of distinct CDR3 sequences, less than 15% recorded once. Sequencing used PBMCs, obtained on the day of the yellow fever booster vaccination. The source of these receptors is a man aged 30 to 45 who received the YFV17D yellow fever vaccine. Each CDR3 is given with its conserved first and last residue. A D gene is named only where the DNA matches it firmly. Some rows mark clone size as missing; the rest say once, few, many or name a class of expanded clone.

J | V | D | size | length | CDR3 | DNA
TRBJ2-7 | TRBV14 | - | - | 13 | CASSQEFALEQYF | TGTGCCAGCAGCCAAGAATTCGCTCTGGAGCAGTACTTC
TRBJ2-5 | TRBV7-8 | - | many | 13 | CASSFRGAETQYF | TGTGCCAGCAGCTTCCGGGGGGCCGAGACCCAGTACTTC
TRBJ2-1 | TRBV20-1 | TRBD2 | - | 15 | CSARTSGYSYNEQFF | TGCAGTGCTAGGACTAGCGGGTACTCCTACAATGAGCAGTTCTTC
TRBJ2-7 | TRBV6-5 | - | few | 14 | CASSYDWSAYEQYF | TGTGCCAGCAGTTACGACTGGAGTGCCTACGAGCAGTACTTC
TRBJ2-5 | TRBV20-1 | - | few | 12 | CSATRTTETQYF | TGCAGTGCTACTCGGACGACTGAGACCCAGTACTTC
TRBJ2-2 | TRBV12-3/TRBV12-4 | TRBD1 | few | 16 | CANSMWGQGDTGELFF | TGTGCCAACAGCATGTGGGGACAGGGCGACACCGGGGAGCTGTTTTTT
TRBJ2-1 | TRBV19 | TRBD2 | - | 11 | CASSIQREQFF | TGTGCCAGTAGTATACAGCGGGAACAGTTCTTC
TRBJ2-2 | TRBV10-3 | TRBD1 | - | 16 | CASQIVDRGRAGELFF | TGTGCCTCCCAAATCGTGGACAGGGGGCGGGCCGGGGAGCTGTTTTTT
TRBJ2-2 | TRBV19 | - | many | 14 | CASTLIMRAGELFF | TGTGCCAGTACACTAATAATGCGGGCCGGGGAGCTGTTTTTT
TRBJ2-1 | TRBV6-1 | - | few | 15 | CASQPLTGGGNEQFF | TGTGCCAGCCAACCACTTACAGGGGGAGGGAATGAGCAGTTCTTC
TRBJ2-1 | TRBV20-1 | - | - | 15 | CSAAPTTRVGNEQFF | TGCAGTGCCGCACCTACCACTAGAGTTGGCAATGAGCAGTTCTTC
TRBJ2-1 | TRBV5-6 | - | few | 13 | CASSASWGGEQFF | TGTGCCAGCAGCGCATCATGGGGGGGCGAGCAGTTCTTC
TRBJ1-2 | TRBV30 | TRBD1 | - | 13 | CASQDRANYGYTF | TGTGCCTCGCAGGACAGGGCTAACTATGGCTACACCTTC
TRBJ2-1 | TRBV12-3/TRBV12-4 | - | - | 14 | CASSSGAPGDEQFF | TGTGCCAGCAGTTCAGGGGCCCCCGGTGATGAGCAGTTCTTC
TRBJ2-3 | TRBV7-3 | TRBD2 | - | 16 | CASSLQPAGGSDTQFF | TGTGCCAGCAGCTTACAACCAGCGGGAGGGTCAGATACGCAGTTTTTT
TRBJ2-7 | TRBV6-1 | TRBD2 | - | 17 | CASSGGTSGSMDYEQYF | TGTGCCAGCAGTGGCGGGACTAGCGGGAGTATGGATTACGAGCAGTACTTC
TRBJ2-3 | TRBV30 | - | - | 16 | CAWSVSAGWSTDTQYF | TGTGCCTGGAGTGTCAGCGCGGGTTGGAGCACAGATACGCAGTATTTT
TRBJ2-1 | TRBV2 | TRBD2 | - | 14 | CASSRNGRDGEQFF | TGTGCCAGCAGTCGAAACGGGAGGGACGGTGAGCAGTTCTTC
TRBJ1-5 | TRBV10-2 | - | few | 14 | CASRRGREDQPQHF | TGCGCCAGCAGGAGGGGAAGGGAGGATCAGCCCCAGCATTTT
TRBJ1-2 | TRBV6-1 | - | - | 13 | CASRAQTNYGYTF | TGTGCCAGCAGAGCACAGACTAACTATGGCTACACCTTC
TRBJ1-2 | TRBV14 | - | few | 15 | CASSQAPLIHYGYTF | TGTGCCAGCAGCCAAGCTCCGCTAATCCACTATGGCTACACCTTC
TRBJ2-3 | TRBV18 | - | - | 15 | CASSPPNGGTDTQYF | TGTGCCAGCTCACCGCCCAACGGTGGCACAGATACGCAGTATTTT
TRBJ2-7 | TRBV6-5 | - | few | 16 | CASSYSILQSNYEQYF | TGTGCCAGCAGTTACTCGATTTTACAGAGTAACTACGAGCAGTACTTC
TRBJ2-6 | TRBV2 | TRBD2 | - | 15 | CASTGEGSGANVLTF | TGTGCCAGCACCGGGGAGGGTTCTGGGGCCAACGTCCTGACTTTC
TRBJ2-5 | TRBV11-2 | - | few | 14 | CASSLDNFSETQYF | TGTGCCAGCAGCTTAGATAACTTTTCAGAGACCCAGTACTTC
TRBJ2-5 | TRBV20-1 | TRBD2 | - | 15 | CSARGTSGSEETQYF | TGCAGTGCTAGGGGGACTAGCGGGTCGGAAGAGACCCAGTACTTC
TRBJ2-1 | TRBV5-1 | TRBD1 | many | 16 | CASSKQGSSSYNEQFF | TGCGCCAGCAGCAAACAGGGGAGCAGCTCCTACAATGAGCAGTTCTTC
TRBJ2-3 | TRBV25-1 | TRBD2 | - | 17 | CASSDTRLAASTDTQYF | TGTGCCAGCAGTGATACAAGACTAGCGGCTAGCACAGATACGCAGTATTTT
TRBJ2-1 | TRBV6-5 | - | few | 13 | CASSYPGLNEQFF | TGTGCCAGCAGTTACCCGGGGCTCAATGAGCAGTTCTTC
TRBJ2-3 | TRBV6-1 | TRBD2 | few | 18 | CASRTLSGRRVGTDTQYF | TGTGCCAGCCGCACCCTAAGCGGGAGGCGTGTTGGCACAGATACGCAGTATTTT
TRBJ1-4 | TRBV6-5 | TRBD1 | - | 15 | CASSYTGQSNEKLFF | TGTGCCAGCAGTTACACGGGACAGTCAAATGAAAAACTGTTTTTT
TRBJ1-5 | TRBV12-3/TRBV12-4 | - | - | 14 | CASSLSLGNQPQHF | TGTGCCAGCAGTTTAAGTTTGGGGAATCAGCCCCAGCATTTT
TRBJ2-2 | TRBV20-1 | - | few | 16 | CSARDMAGTNTGELFF | TGCAGTGCTAGAGATATGGCGGGAACGAACACCGGGGAGCTGTTTTTT
TRBJ2-2 | TRBV27 | - | - | 13 | CASSWDVIGELFF | TGTGCCAGCAGTTGGGATGTAATCGGGGAGCTGTTTTTT
TRBJ2-1 | TRBV5-1 | TRBD2 | - | 16 | CASSPGTSGFNNEQFF | TGCGCCAGCAGCCCAGGGACTAGCGGCTTCAACAATGAGCAGTTCTTC
TRBJ1-5 | TRBV6-2/TRBV6-3 | - | few | 13 | CASMGGFNQPQHF | TGTGCCAGCATGGGGGGCTTCAATCAGCCCCAGCATTTT
TRBJ2-2 | TRBV11-1 | TRBD1 | many | 15 | CASSLGQGDTGELFF | TGTGCCAGCAGCTTAGGACAGGGCGACACCGGGGAGCTGTTTTTT
TRBJ2-3 | TRBV10-2 | - | - | 11 | CASLGRDTQYF | TGCGCCAGCCTGGGGAGAGATACGCAGTATTTT
TRBJ2-5 | TRBV10-3 | - | few | 11 | CAISVQETQYF | TGTGCCATCAGTGTACAAGAGACCCAGTACTTC
TRBJ2-1 | TRBV10-3 | TRBD1 | many | 16 | CAISDPPTGEANEQFF | TGTGCCATCAGTGACCCCCCGACAGGGGAGGCCAATGAGCAGTTCTTC
TRBJ1-2 | TRBV7-9 | - | - | 16 | CASSLILARGLDGYTF | TGTGCCAGCAGCTTAATCCTAGCCCGGGGACTGGATGGCTACACCTTC